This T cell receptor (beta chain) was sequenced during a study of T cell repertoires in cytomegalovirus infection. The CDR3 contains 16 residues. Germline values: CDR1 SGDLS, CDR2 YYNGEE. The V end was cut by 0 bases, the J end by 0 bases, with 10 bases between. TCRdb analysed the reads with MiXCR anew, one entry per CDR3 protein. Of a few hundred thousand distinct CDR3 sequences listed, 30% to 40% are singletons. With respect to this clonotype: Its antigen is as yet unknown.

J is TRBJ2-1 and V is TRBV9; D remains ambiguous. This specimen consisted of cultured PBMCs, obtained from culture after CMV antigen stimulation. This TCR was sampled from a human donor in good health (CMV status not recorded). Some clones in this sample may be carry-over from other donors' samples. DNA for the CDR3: TGTGCCAGCAGCGTAGAATTGCGTGGCTCCTACAATGAGCAGTTCTTC. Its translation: CASSVELRGSYNEQFF. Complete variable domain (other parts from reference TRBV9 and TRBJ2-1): DSGVTQTPKHLITATGQRVTLRCSPRSGDLSVYWYQQSLDQGLQFLIQYYNGEERAKGNILERFSAQQFPDLHSELNLSSLELGDSALYFCASSVELRGSYNEQFFGPGTRLTVL.